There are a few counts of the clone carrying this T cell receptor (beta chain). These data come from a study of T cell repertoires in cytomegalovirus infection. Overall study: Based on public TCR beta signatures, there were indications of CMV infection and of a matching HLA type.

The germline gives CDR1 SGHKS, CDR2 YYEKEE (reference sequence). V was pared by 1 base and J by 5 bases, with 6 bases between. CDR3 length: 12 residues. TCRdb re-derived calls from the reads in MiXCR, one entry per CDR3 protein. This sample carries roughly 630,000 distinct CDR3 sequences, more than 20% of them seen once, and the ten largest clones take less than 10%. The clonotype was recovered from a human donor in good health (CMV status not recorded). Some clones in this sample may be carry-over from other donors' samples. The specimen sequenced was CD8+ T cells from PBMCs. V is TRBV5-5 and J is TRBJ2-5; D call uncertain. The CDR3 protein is CASSLNRETQYF. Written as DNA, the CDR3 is TGTGCCAGCAGCTTGAATAGGGAGACCCAGTACTTC.